Listed below are T cell receptor beta chains from one sample, sequenced in a study of blood T cell repertoires in COVID-19. Sequenced by immunoSEQ multiplex PCR; TCRdb stores in-frame clones only, minus some. The sample has approximately 220,000 clones, 87% seen once; the top ten hold approximately 6.2%. The sample comprised peripheral blood. These receptors were obtained from a man between 60 and 75 years old who had recovered from COVID-19. Both conserved end residues are part of each CDR3. The order of the fields is CDR3 DNA, CDR3 protein, V gene, J gene, D gene, clone size. D genes are given only for firm matches. Expanded clones get a size class; other rows say once, few or many, or leave the size out.

CDR3 DNA: TGTGCGGGAGCGGGGGAGGAAGGGGAAAAACTGTTTTTT
CDR3 protein: CAGAGEEGEKLFF
V gene: TRBV30
J gene: TRBJ1-4
D gene: -
clone size: -

CDR3 DNA: TGTGCCACCAGCCCCAGGGGTAATCAGCCCCAGCATTTT
CDR3 protein: CATSPRGNQPQHF
V gene: TRBV24-1
J gene: TRBJ1-5
D gene: -
clone size: -

CDR3 DNA: TGTGCCAGCAGCTTTTATAGCGGGGGCACCGGGGAGCTGTTTTTT
CDR3 protein: CASSFYSGGTGELFF
V gene: TRBV7-2
J gene: TRBJ2-2
D gene: TRBD2
clone size: -

CDR3 DNA: TGTGCTAGTGGTTTGGGACTAGCGGGGGGGGTGTACCAAGAGACCCAGTACTTC
CDR3 protein: CASGLGLAGGVYQETQYF
V gene: TRBV12-5
J gene: TRBJ2-5
D gene: TRBD2
clone size: -

CDR3 DNA: TGTGCCAGCTCACCCACAGGGTCCTCTGGGGCCAACGTCCTGACTTTC
CDR3 protein: CASSPTGSSGANVLTF
V gene: TRBV18
J gene: TRBJ2-6
D gene: -
clone size: -

CDR3 DNA: TGTGCCAGCAGGGATGCGCAGGGACAGGGTGTCCGTGGTGGCTACACCTTC
CDR3 protein: CASRDAQGQGVRGGYTF
V gene: TRBV2
J gene: TRBJ1-2
D gene: TRBD1
clone size: -

CDR3 DNA: TGTGCCAGCAGCCAAGTTCGGGGGGCCGGGGCTGAAGCTTTCTTT
CDR3 protein: CASSQVRGAGAEAFF
V gene: TRBV3-1/TRBV3-2
J gene: TRBJ1-1
D gene: -
clone size: -

CDR3 DNA: TGTGCCAGCAGCCTCGCCGGGACAGGGTACAATGAGCAGTTCTTC
CDR3 protein: CASSLAGTGYNEQFF
V gene: TRBV9
J gene: TRBJ2-1
D gene: TRBD1
clone size: once

CDR3 DNA: TGCAGCGCCTCGGTGGGGTCGGGAGGGCCCAGGTACAATGAGCAGTTCTTC
CDR3 protein: CSASVGSGGPRYNEQFF
V gene: TRBV29-1
J gene: TRBJ2-1
D gene: TRBD2
clone size: once

CDR3 DNA: TGTGCCAGCAGCTTCCTTCAGGGGGCTTTGACTGAAGCTTTCTTT
CDR3 protein: CASSFLQGALTEAFF
V gene: TRBV5-4
J gene: TRBJ1-1
D gene: TRBD1
clone size: -

CDR3 DNA: TGCGCCAGCAGCTTGGCTGGCGGTTCTGCCTACGAGCAGTACTTC
CDR3 protein: CASSLAGGSAYEQYF
V gene: TRBV5-1
J gene: TRBJ2-7
D gene: -
clone size: -

CDR3 DNA: TGTGCCAGCAGCTATCCGGGACAGGGCTACGAGCAGTACTTC
CDR3 protein: CASSYPGQGYEQYF
V gene: TRBV28
J gene: TRBJ2-7
D gene: TRBD1
clone size: once

CDR3 DNA: TGTGCCTGGAGTCCCTTCGCGGCAGGGTTTACTGAGCAGTTCTTC
CDR3 protein: CAWSPFAAGFTEQFF
V gene: TRBV30
J gene: TRBJ2-1
D gene: -
clone size: -